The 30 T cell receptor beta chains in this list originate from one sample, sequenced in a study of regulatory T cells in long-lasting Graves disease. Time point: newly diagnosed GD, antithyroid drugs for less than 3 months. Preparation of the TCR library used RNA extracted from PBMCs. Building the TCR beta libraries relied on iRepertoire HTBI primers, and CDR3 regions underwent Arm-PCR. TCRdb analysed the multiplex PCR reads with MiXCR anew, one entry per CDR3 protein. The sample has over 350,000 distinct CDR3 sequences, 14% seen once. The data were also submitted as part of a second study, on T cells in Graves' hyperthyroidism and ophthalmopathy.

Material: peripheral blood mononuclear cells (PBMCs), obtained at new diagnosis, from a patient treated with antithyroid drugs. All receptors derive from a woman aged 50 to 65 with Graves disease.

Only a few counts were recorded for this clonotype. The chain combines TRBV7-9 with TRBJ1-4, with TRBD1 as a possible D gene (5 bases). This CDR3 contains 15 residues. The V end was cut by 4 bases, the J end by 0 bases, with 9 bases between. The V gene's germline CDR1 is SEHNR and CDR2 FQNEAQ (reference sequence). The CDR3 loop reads CASSSRGTTNEKLFF. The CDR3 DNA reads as TGTGCCAGCAGCTCCCGGGGGACAACTAATGAAAAACTGTTTTTT.

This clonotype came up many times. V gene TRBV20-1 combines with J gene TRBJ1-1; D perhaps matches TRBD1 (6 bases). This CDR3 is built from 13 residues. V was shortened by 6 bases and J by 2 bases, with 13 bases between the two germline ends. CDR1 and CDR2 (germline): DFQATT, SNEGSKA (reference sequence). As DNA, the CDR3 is TGCAGTGCAACCGACAGGCTTAACACTGAAGCTTTCTTT. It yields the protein CSATDRLNTEAFF.

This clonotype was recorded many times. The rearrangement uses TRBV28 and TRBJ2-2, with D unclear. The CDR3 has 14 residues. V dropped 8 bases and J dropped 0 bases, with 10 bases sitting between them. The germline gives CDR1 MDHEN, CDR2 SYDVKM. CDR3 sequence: CASLGLANTGELFF. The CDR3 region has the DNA TGTGCCAGCTTAGGCCTAGCGAACACCGGGGAGCTGTTTTTT.

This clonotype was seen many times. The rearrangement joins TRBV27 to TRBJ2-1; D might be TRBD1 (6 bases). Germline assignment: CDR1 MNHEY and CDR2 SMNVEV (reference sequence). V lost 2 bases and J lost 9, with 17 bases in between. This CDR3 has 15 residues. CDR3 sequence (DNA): TGTGCCAGCAGTTTACCGGGACACCACCGGGGTGAGCAGTTCTTC. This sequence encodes CASSLPGHHRGEQFF.

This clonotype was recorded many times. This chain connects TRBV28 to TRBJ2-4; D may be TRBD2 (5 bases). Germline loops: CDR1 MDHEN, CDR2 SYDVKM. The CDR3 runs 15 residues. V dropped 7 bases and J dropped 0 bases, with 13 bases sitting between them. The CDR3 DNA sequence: TGTGCCAGCATGGTTGGGAGCCTAGCCAAAAACATTCAGTACTTC. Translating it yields CASMVGSLAKNIQYF.

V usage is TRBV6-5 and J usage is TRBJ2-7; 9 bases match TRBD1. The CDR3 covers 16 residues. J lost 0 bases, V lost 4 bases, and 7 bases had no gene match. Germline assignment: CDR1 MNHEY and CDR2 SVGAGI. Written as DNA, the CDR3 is TGTGCCAGCAGTTCCGGGACAGGGCAATACTCCTACGAGCAGTACTTC. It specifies CASSSGTGQYSYEQYF.

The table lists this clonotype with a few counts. The DNA for the CDR3 is TGCAGTGCTAGGAGACAGTTAGGATTGGCTTTCTTT. It codes for CSARRQLGLAFF. The chain carries TRBV20-1 and TRBJ1-1; D is perhaps TRBD1 (5 bases). V lost 3 bases and J lost 11, with 16 bases in between. This CDR3 contains 12 residues. In germline, CDR1 is DFQATT, CDR2 SNEGSKA (reference sequence).

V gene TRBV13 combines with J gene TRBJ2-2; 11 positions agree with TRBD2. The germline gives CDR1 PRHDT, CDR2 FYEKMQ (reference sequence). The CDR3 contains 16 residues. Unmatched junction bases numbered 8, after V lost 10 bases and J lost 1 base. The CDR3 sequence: CAITGTSGRNTGELFF. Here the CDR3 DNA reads TGTGCCATCACCGGAACTAGCGGGAGGAACACCGGGGAGCTGTTTTTT.

CDR3 protein: CSVEVTGQLNEKLFF. The CDR3 DNA reads TGCAGCGTTGAAGTAACGGGACAGCTCAATGAAAAACTGTTTTTT. The rearrangement joins TRBV29-1 to TRBJ1-4; 7 bases agree with TRBD1. The CDR3 loop spans 15 amino acids. V lost 1 base and J lost 5; bases outside the gene matches: 7. Germline V CDR1 and CDR2: SQVTM, ANQGSEA.

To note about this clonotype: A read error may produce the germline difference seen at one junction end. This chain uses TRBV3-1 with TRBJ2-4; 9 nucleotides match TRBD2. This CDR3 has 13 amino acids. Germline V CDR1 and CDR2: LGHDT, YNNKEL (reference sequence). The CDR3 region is CASSQGVAGDGFF. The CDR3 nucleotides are TGTGCCAGCAGCCAAGGGGTAGCGGGAGATGGGTTCTTC.

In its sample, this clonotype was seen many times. The DNA for the CDR3 is TGCGCCAGCAGCTCGGGACAGGGGGCTCACACTGAAGCTTTCTTT. Translated: CASSSGQGAHTEAFF. This chain connects TRBV5-1 to TRBJ1-1, with 12 bases aligning to TRBD1. The CDR3 sequence is 15 residues long. CDR1 is SGHRS and CDR2 is YFSETQ in the germline V gene. With 3 bases clipped from V and 3 bases from J, the junction kept 3 bases outside the gene matches.

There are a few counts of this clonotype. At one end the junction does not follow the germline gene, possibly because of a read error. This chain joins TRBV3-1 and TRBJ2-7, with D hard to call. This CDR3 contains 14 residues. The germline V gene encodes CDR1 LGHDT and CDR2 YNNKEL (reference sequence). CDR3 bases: TGTGCCAGCAGCCAAGAAGTCAGCTCCTACGAGCGGTACTTC. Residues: CASSQEVSSYERYF.

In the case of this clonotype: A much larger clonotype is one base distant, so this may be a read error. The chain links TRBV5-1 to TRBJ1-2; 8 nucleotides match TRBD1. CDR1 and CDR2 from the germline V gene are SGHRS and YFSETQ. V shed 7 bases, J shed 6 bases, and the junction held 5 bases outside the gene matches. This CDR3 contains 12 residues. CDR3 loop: CASASDRDGYTF. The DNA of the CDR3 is TGCGCCAGCGCCTCGGACAGGGATGGCTACACCTTC.

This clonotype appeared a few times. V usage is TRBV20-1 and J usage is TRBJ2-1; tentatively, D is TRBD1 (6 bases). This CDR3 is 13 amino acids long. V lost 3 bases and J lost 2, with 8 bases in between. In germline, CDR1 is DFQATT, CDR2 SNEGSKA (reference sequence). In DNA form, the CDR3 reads TGCAGTGCTAGCCGGACAGCCTACAATGAGCAGTTCTTC. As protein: CSASRTAYNEQFF.

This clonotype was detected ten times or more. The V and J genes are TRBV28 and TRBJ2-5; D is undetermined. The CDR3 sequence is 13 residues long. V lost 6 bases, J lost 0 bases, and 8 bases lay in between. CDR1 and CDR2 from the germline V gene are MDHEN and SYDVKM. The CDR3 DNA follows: TGTGCCAGCAGCCGACGGAACCAAGAGACCCAGTACTTC. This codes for CASSRRNQETQYF.

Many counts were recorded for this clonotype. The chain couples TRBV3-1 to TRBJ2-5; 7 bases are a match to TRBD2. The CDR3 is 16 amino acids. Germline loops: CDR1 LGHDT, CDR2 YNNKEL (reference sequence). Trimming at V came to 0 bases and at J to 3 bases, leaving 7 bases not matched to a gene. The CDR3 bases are TGTGCCAGCAGCCAAGACATAGAGGGAGGGAAAGAGACCCAGTACTTC. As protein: CASSQDIEGGKETQYF.

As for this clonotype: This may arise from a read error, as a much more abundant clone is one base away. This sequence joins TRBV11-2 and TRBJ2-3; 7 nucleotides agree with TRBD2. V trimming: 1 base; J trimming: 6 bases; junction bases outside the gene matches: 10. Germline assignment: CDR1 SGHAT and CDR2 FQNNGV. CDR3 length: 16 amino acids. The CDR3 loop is CASSLVPGTTMDTQYF. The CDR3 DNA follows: TGTGCCAGCAGCTTAGTCCCCGGGACTACTATGGATACGCAGTATTTT.

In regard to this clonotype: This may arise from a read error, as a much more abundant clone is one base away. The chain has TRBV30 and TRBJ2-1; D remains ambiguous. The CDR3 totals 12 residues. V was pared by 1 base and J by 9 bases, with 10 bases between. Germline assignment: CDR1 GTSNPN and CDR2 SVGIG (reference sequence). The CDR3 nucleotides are TGTGCCTGGAGTGCACGTGGGATTGAGCAGTTCTTC. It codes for CAWSARGIEQFF.

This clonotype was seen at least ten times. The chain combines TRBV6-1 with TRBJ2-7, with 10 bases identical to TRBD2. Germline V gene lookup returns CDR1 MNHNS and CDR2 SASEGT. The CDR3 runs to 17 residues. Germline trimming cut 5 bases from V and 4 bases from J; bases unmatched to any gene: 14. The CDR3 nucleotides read TGTGCCAGCAGTCCCGGGCTAGCGGGAGTTTTGGTGTACGAGCAGTACTTC. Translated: CASSPGLAGVLVYEQYF.

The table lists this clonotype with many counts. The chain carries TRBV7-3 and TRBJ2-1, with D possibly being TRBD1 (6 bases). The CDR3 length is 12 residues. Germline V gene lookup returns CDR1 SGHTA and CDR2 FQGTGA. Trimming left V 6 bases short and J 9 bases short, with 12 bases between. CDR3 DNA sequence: TGTGCCAGCAGGGGGGCTAGGTTTGAGCAGTTCTTC. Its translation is CASRGARFEQFF.

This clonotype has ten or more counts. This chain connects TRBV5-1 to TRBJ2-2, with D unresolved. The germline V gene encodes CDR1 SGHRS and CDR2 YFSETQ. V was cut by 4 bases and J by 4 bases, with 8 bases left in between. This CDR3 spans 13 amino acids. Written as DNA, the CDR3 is TGCGCCAGCAGCAAAAATCCCACCGGGGAGCTGTTTTTT. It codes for CASSKNPTGELFF.

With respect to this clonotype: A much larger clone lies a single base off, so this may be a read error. The CDR3 spells CATRQGENQSQHF. CDR3 nucleotides: TGTGCCACCAGACAGGGCGAAAATCAGTCCCAGCATTTT. The chain joins TRBV24-1 to TRBJ1-5; tentatively, D is TRBD1 (6 bases). The CDR3 spans 13 residues. CDR1 and CDR2 (germline): KGHDR, SFDVKD.

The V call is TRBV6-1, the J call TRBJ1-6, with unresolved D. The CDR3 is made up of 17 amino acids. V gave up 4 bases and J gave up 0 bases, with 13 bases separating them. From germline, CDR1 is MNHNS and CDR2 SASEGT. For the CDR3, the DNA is TGTGCCAGCAGTGCACCCTCGGTACTCTCCTATAATTCACCCCTCCACTTT. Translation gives CASSAPSVLSYNSPLHF.

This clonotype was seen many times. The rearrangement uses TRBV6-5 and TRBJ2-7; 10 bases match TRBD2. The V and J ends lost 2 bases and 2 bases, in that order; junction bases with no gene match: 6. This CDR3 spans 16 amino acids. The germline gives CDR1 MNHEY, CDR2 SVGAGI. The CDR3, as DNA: TGTGCCAGCAGTTACACCAGGACTAGCGGTACCTACGAGCAGTACTTC. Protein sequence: CASSYTRTSGTYEQYF.

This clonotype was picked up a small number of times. Here the CDR3 reads CAISDPHRDRGQRGELFF. The CDR3 nucleotides read TGTGCCATCAGTGACCCGCACCGGGACAGGGGGCAACGCGGGGAGCTGTTTTTT. J is TRBJ2-2 and V is TRBV10-3, with 12 positions matching TRBD1. This CDR3 comprises 18 residues. The germline CDR1 and CDR2 sequences are ENHRY and SYGVKD. V lost 3 bases, J lost 7 bases, and 12 bases stayed unmatched.

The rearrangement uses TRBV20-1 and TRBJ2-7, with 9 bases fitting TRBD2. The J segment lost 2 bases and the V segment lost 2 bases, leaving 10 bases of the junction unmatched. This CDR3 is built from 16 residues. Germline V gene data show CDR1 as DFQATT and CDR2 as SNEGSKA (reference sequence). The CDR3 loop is CSARSPIAGAAYEQYF. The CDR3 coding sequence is TGCAGTGCTAGATCCCCCATAGCGGGAGCGGCCTACGAGCAGTACTTC.

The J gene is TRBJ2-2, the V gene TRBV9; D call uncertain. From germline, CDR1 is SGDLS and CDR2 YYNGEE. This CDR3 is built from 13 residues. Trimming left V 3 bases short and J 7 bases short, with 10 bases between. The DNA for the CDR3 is TGTGCCAGCAGCGGCGAAACTCTCGGGGAGCTGTTTTTT. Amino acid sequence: CASSGETLGELFF.

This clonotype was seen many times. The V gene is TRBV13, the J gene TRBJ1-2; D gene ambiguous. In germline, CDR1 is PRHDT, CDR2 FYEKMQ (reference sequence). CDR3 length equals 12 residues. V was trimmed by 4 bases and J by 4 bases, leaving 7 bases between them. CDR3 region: CASSSNFYGYTF. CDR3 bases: TGTGCCAGCAGCTCTAACTTCTATGGCTACACCTTC.

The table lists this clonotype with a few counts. The CDR3 region has the DNA TGTGCCAGCAGTCCCGGGGGGGACGCGGGAGAGCAGTACTTC. It translates to CASSPGGDAGEQYF. This rearrangement joins TRBV12-3 or TRBV12-4 to TRBJ2-7; TRBD2 matches 8 bases. After removal of 5 bases from V and 7 bases from J, the junction contained 10 bases not matched to a gene. This CDR3 contains 14 residues.

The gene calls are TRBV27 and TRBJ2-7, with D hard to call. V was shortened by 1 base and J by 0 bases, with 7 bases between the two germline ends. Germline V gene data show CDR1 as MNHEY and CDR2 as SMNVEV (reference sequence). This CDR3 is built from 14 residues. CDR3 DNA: TGTGCCAGCAGTTTATTTGTTTCCTCCTACGAGCAGTACTTC. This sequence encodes CASSLFVSSYEQYF.